A single sample gave rise to the 4 T cell receptor beta chains below, sequenced in a study of graft-versus-host responses after intestinal transplantation. The repertoire was sequenced with immunoSEQ multiplex PCR; TCRdb's copy has only in-frame clones and lacks some. Found here are around 4,000 clones, roughly 21% of them singletons; the top ten hold roughly 5.4%. This specimen consisted of alloreactive CD4+ T cells from a mixed lymphocyte reaction culture, obtained before transplantation. Stated subset: CFSE-low proliferating T cells sorted from roughly 6-day pre-transplant mixed lymphocyte reaction (GvH or HvG direction). Receptors were obtained from a human patient who was an organ donor for intestinal transplantation.

The genes are TRBV5-1 and TRBJ2-3, with TRBD2 matching over 10 bases. The J segment lost 5 bases and the V segment lost 5 bases, leaving 8 bases of the junction unmatched. The CDR3 runs 15 residues. CDR1 is SGHRS, CDR2 YFSETQ, per germline. CDR3 sequence (DNA): TGCGCCAGCAGATTAGCGGGGGGTCCGAAAGATACGCAGTATTTT. Its translation is CASRLAGGPKDTQYF.

By share of the sample, this clone is medium-sized. The chain combines TRBV6-1 with TRBJ1-2; 9 bases agree with TRBD1. The ends lost 1 base at V and 4 bases at J; junction bases unmatched: 7. Germline V gene sequence: CDR1 MNHNS, CDR2 SASEGT. This CDR3 region has 16 residues. CDR3 protein: CASSEVGTGWAYGYTF. CDR3 coding DNA: TGTGCCAGCAGTGAAGTGGGGACAGGGTGGGCCTATGGCTACACCTTC.

This clone is labeled medium-sized. The CDR3 DNA reads TGTGCCAGCAGCTGGGGAGGGGCGGACCAAGAGACCCAGTACTTC. This codes for CASSWGGADQETQYF. V is TRBV9 and J is TRBJ2-5, with TRBD2 identical over 7 bases. Germline-derived CDR1 and CDR2 are SGDLS and YYNGEE. The CDR3 length is 15 residues. With V trimmed by 4 bases and J by 0 bases, 6 bases remained unmatched.

This clone has more than one count but fewer than ten. The rearrangement joins TRBV5-4 to TRBJ1-6; D not certain. Trimming stripped 0 bases from V and 0 bases from J, with 4 bases between. In germline, CDR1 is SGHNT, CDR2 YYREEE (reference sequence). CDR3 size: 15 residues. The CDR3 bases are TGTGCCAGCAGCTTGGAGAGCTCCTATAATTCACCCCTCCACTTT. Translating it yields CASSLESSYNSPLHF. The full variable domain, in which reference TRBV5-4 and TRBJ1-6 provide the parts outside the CDR3, is ETGVTQSPTHLIKTRGQQVTLRCSSQSGHNTVSWYQQALGQGPQFIFQYYREEENGRGNFPPRFSGLQFPNYSSELNVNALELDDSALYLCASSLESSYNSPLHFGNGTRLTVT.